The rows below give T cell receptor beta chains drawn from one sample of a study of Ad26.COV2.S vaccination and SARS-CoV-2 variants. Sequencing was performed with immunoSEQ multiplex PCR; in TCRdb, only in-frame clones are kept and a portion is missing. This sample has about 410,000 clones; about 89% occur once, and the top ten carry about 1.9%. Sequencing used peripheral blood, obtained in a trial of Ad26.COV2.S vaccine versus placebo. The receptors come from a person aged 18-60 years who received the Ad26.COV2.S COVID-19 vaccine or a placebo. Both conserved end residues are part of each CDR3. A D gene is named only where the DNA matches it firmly. Not all rows give a size; the values are once, few, many and, for expanded clones, a class.

d_call clone_size j_call v_call cdr3_nt cdr3_aa
TRBD1 NA TRBJ1-6 TRBV6-5 TGTGCCAGCAGTTCGGGACAGGGACAAAATTCACCCCTCCACTTT CASSSGQGQNSPLHF
TRBD1 NA TRBJ2-7 TRBV9 TGTGCCAGCAGCGTAGGACAGGGGGCGAGCGAGCAGTACTTC CASSVGQGASEQYF
TRBD1 NA TRBJ1-3 TRBV6-5 TGTGCCAGCAGTTACTCCGGGACAGGGACTGGAAACACCATATATTTT CASSYSGTGTGNTIYF
NA NA TRBJ1-4 TRBV29-1 TGCAGCGTTGCCCGCTCTTTAGGAGAAAAACTGTTTTTT CSVARSLGEKLFF
NA NA TRBJ1-2 TRBV27 TGTGCCAGCACTAACAGACCCCGAGGCTATGGCTACACCTTC CASTNRPRGYGYTF
TRBD1 NA TRBJ2-2 TRBV6-7 TGTGCCAGCAGTTCCCTACTACAGGGGATCGGCACCGGGGAGCTGTTTTTT CASSSLLQGIGTGELFF
TRBD2 NA TRBJ2-3 TRBV28 TGTGCCAGCAGATTAGCCAGCGGGAGGTTGAACACAGATACGCAGTATTTT CASRLASGRLNTDTQYF
TRBD1 NA TRBJ2-4 TRBV2 TGTGCCAGCAGTACAGACAGGGCTAAAAACATTCAGTACTTC CASSTDRAKNIQYF
NA NA TRBJ2-7 TRBV6-1 TGTGCCAGCAGTGAAGCCCGGTACGAGCAGTACTTC CASSEARYEQYF
TRBD1 NA TRBJ1-1 TRBV4-2 TGTGCCAGCAGCCAAGTTGGGACAGGGGCAGAGGTGGCTTTCTTT CASSQVGTGAEVAFF
TRBD1 NA TRBJ2-2 TRBV7-9 TGTGCCAGCAGCCTGACAGGGGGTATCACCGGGGAGCTGTTTTTT CASSLTGGITGELFF
NA NA TRBJ2-7 TRBV29-1 TGCAGCGTTGTAAAACCCCCGAGCCCCTACGAGCAGTACTTC CSVVKPPSPYEQYF
NA NA TRBJ1-3 TRBV18 TGTGCCAGCTCAGCCTTTCCACAGGGAGGTGGAAACACCATATATTTT CASSAFPQGGGNTIYF
NA NA TRBJ1-1 TRBV18 TGTGCCAGCTCCCTGAACACTGAAGCTTTCTTT CASSLNTEAFF
TRBD1 NA TRBJ1-6 TRBV5-1 TGCGCCAGCAGCTTGGAGGGGACAGGAAATAATTCACCCCTCCACTTT CASSLEGTGNNSPLHF
TRBD1 few TRBJ1-5 TRBV10-1 TGCGCCAGCATGACAGGACAGGCCCATAGCAATCAGCCCCAGCATTTT CASMTGQAHSNQPQHF
TRBD2 NA TRBJ2-1 TRBV27 TGTGCCAGCAGTCCGGAACAGCGGGAGATGGATGAGCAGTTCTTC CASSPEQREMDEQFF
NA NA TRBJ2-1 TRBV6-5 TGTGCCAGCAGTTCGGTATCGAGGGACAATGAGCAGTTCTTC CASSSVSRDNEQFF
NA NA TRBJ2-4 TRBV1 TGCACCAGCAGCCGGGTCGGGCGGGCAAGCAGGAACATTCAGTACTTC CTSSRVGRASRNIQYF
TRBD1 NA TRBJ2-7 TRBV18 TGTGCCAGCTCTAGCTCAGGGGGTGTGAGCGAGCAGTACTTC CASSSSGGVSEQYF
TRBD1 NA TRBJ2-3 TRBV2 TGTGCCAGAGGCCGGGGACAGGGCACAGATACGCAGTATTTT CARGRGQGTDTQYF
NA NA TRBJ1-1 TRBV11-2 TGTGCCAGCAGCTTAGGGGGCTCGAGCGAAGCTTTCTTT CASSLGGSSEAFF